This T cell receptor (beta chain) was sequenced during a study of blood T cell repertoires in COVID-19. At the level of the study: T cells, B-cell-depleted T cells, or PBMCs supplied cDNA or gDNA.

Germline loops: CDR1 MNHEY, CDR2 SVGAGI. Trimming took 10 bases from V and 8 from J, leaving 20 bases between them. The CDR3 totals 13 residues. TCRdb's table, derived via immunoSEQ multiplex PCR, lists solely in-frame clones and lacks some. Of over 250,000 clones in the sample, roughly 90% are singletons; the top ten hold roughly 2.1%. The rearrangement joins TRBV6-5 to TRBJ1-1; D is uncertain. This TCR was recovered from a man aged 45-65 years with acute or convalescent COVID-19. The material sequenced was peripheral blood. The CDR3 loop reads CAIGVSLEMEAFF. The CDR3 bases are TGTGCCATCGGGGTCAGTTTGGAGATGGAAGCTTTCTTT.